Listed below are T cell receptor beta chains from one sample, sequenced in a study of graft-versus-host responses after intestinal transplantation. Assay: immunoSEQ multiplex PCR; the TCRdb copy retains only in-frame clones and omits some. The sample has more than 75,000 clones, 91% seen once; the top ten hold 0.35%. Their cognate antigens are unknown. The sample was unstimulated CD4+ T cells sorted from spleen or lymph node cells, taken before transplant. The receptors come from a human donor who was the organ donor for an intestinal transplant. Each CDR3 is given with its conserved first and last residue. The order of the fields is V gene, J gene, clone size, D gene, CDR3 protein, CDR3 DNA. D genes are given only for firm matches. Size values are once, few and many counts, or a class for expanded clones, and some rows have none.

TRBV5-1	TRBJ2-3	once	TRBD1	CASDKTGTDTDTQYF	TGCGCCAGCGACAAGACAGGGACGGACACAGATACGCAGTATTTT
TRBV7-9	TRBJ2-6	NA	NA	CASSTLNSGANVLTF	TGTGCCAGCAGCACTCTCAACTCTGGGGCCAACGTCCTGACTTTC
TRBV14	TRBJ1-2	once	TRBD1	CASSRGQAYGYTF	TGTGCCAGCAGCCGCGGACAGGCCTATGGCTACACCTTC
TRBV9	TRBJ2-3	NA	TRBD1	CASSFRDRVTDTQYF	TGTGCCAGCAGCTTCCGGGACAGGGTCACAGATACGCAGTATTTT
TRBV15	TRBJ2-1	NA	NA	CATSRLGTVGHNEQFF	TGTGCCACCAGCAGGTTGGGGACTGTGGGACACAATGAGCAGTTCTTC
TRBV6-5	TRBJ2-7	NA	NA	CASSRTASYEQYF	TGTGCCAGCAGTCGGACAGCTTCCTACGAGCAGTACTTC
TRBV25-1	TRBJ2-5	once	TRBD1	CASSPGGLETQYF	TGTGCCAGCAGTCCAGGGGGCTTAGAGACCCAGTACTTC
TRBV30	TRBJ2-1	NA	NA	CAWSVPHRQAPSSYNEQFF	TGTGCCTGGAGTGTACCCCATAGACAGGCGCCTAGCTCCTACAATGAGCAGTTCTTC
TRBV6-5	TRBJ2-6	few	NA	CASSQDTSGANVLTF	TGTGCCAGCAGCCAAGACACCTCTGGGGCCAACGTCCTGACTTTC
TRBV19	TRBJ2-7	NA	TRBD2	CASSIAVAGGPYEQYF	TGTGCCAGTAGTATAGCCGTAGCGGGAGGGCCCTACGAGCAGTACTTC
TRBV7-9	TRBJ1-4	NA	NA	CASSLGLRGLNEKLFF	TGTGCCAGCAGCTTAGGATTGCGGGGCCTCAATGAAAAACTGTTTTTT
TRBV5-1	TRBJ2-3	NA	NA	CASSLVRDTQYF	TGCGCCAGCAGCTTGGTCAGGGATACGCAGTATTTT
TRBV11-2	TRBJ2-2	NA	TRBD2	CASAPAAGGPSGELFF	TGTGCCAGCGCCCCGGCAGCGGGGGGGCCGAGCGGGGAGCTGTTTTTT
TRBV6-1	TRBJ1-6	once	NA	CASSARGGTEGSPLHF	TGTGCCAGCAGTGCCAGGGGAGGGACCGAGGGCTCACCCCTCCACTTT
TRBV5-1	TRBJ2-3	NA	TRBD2	CASSLGLAGDTDTQYF	TGCGCCAGCAGCTTGGGCCTAGCGGGGGATACAGATACGCAGTATTTT
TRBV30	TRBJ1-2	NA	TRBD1	CAWSSTGAYYGYTF	TGTGCCTGGAGCTCTACAGGGGCCTACTATGGCTACACCTTC
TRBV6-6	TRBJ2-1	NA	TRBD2	CASSPGGSEQFF	TGTGCCAGCAGTCCCGGGGGGAGTGAGCAGTTCTTC
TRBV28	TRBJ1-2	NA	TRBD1	CASSPTLGGDSHYGYTF	TGTGCCAGCAGCCCTACCTTAGGAGGGGACAGCCACTATGGCTACACCTTC
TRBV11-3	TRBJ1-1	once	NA	CASSLSTEAFF	TGTGCCAGCAGCTTGAGCACTGAAGCTTTCTTT
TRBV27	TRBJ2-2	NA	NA	CASSAKGTFTGELFF	TGTGCCAGCAGTGCCAAAGGGACTTTCACCGGGGAGCTGTTTTTT